This TCR beta chain was recovered during a study of molecular identifiers for immune sequencing clone quantification. Study observations and caveats: Detecting spiked Jurkat TCR RNA from one cell among more than 750,000 naive cells was reportedly possible.

Each CDR3 protein gets one entry after TCRdb re-called the PCR reads with MiXCR. The sample shows about 640,000 distinct CDR3 sequences, less than 20% of them seen only once. This clonotype has a count of ten or more. Its antigen is not identified. V dropped 2 bases and J dropped 1; count of bases not matched to a gene: 1. Germline V gene lookup returns CDR1 SEHNR and CDR2 FQNEAQ (reference sequence). This CDR3 has 15 residues. The rearrangement links TRBV7-9 to TRBJ2-3; 9 nucleotides align to TRBD2. The specimen sequenced was naive CD8+ T cells from blood, with Jurkat cell RNA spiked in. Documented subset: FACS-sorted CD8+CD4-CCR7+CD45RA+ naive T cells. The receptor comes from a human donor in good health. Some libraries in this study had Jurkat cell RNA spiked in. The CDR3 reads CASSLKREGTDTQYF. In DNA form, the CDR3 reads TGTGCCAGCAGCTTAAAGCGGGAGGGCACAGATACGCAGTATTTT. Based on the CDR3 plus reference TRBV7-9 and TRBJ2-3, the full variable domain is DTGVSQNPRHKITKRGQNVTFRCDPISEHNRLYWYRQTLGQGPEFLTYFQNEAQLEKSRLLSDRFSAERPKGSFSTLEIQRTEQGDSAMYLCASSLKREGTDTQYFGPGTRLTVL.